The 13 T cell receptor beta chains below come from one sample, sequenced in a study of cytomegalovirus exposure and HLA in healthy donors. It was with 60 Vbeta and 13 Jbeta primers that the PCR ran. Profiling relied on immunoSEQ multiplex PCR, and the TCRdb table lists in-frame clones only, not all of them. The profile covers hundreds of thousands of clones, with 75% to 85% appearing a single time and about 2.5% taken by the ten largest. Sequencing was carried out using PBMCs. These TCRs come from a woman between 55 and 75 years old in good health and CMV-seropositive.

A single count supports this clone. CDR3 protein: CASSQQGAYTDTQYF. In DNA form, the CDR3 reads TGTGCCAGCAGCCAACAGGGGGCTTACACAGATACGCAGTATTTT. The chain recombines TRBV7-8 with TRBJ2-3, with 9 nucleotides matching TRBD1. The CDR3 length is 15 residues. Trimming took 5 bases from V and 2 from J; bases not matched to a gene: 5. Germline CDR1 reads SGHVS; CDR2 reads FQNEAQ.

The chain uses TRBV27 and TRBJ2-2; 10 bases are shared with TRBD1. After removal of 5 bases from V and 6 bases from J, the junction contained 9 bases not matched to a gene. The CDR3 has 16 amino acids. The germline CDR1 and CDR2 sequences are MNHEY and SMNVEV (reference sequence). The CDR3 region is CASSPADRGQAGELFF. Written as DNA, the CDR3 is TGTGCCAGCAGTCCCGCCGACAGGGGGCAGGCCGGGGAGCTGTTTTTT.

This clone was detected a few times. The genes are TRBV5-1 and TRBJ1-4; TRBD1 is a possible D gene (5 bases). The germline V and J ends were trimmed by 1 base and 8 bases, with 12 bases remaining between them. From germline, CDR1 is SGHRS and CDR2 YFSETQ. This CDR3 region has 14 residues. The CDR3 nucleotides read TGCGCCAGCAGCTTGTCAGGGTCGGAAGAAAAACTGTTTTTT. Its protein is CASSLSGSEEKLFF.

The CDR3 DNA is TGTGCCAGCAGTGACTACGCGGAAAAACTGTTTTTT. Translating gives CASSDYAEKLFF. The chain joins TRBV6-1 to TRBJ1-4; D unresolved. The V gene lost 3 bases and the J gene lost 8 bases, with 7 bases spanning the gap. The germline V gene encodes CDR1 MNHNS and CDR2 SASEGT. The CDR3 covers 12 residues.

The chain carries TRBV30 and TRBJ2-7; D might be TRBD2 (6 bases). Germline CDR1 GTSNPN, CDR2 SVGIG (reference sequence). V dropped 4 bases and J dropped 2 bases, with 12 bases sitting between them. The CDR3 runs to 13 residues. The CDR3 reads CAWTTGTPYEQYF. In DNA form, the CDR3 reads TGTGCCTGGACGACTGGGACTCCCTACGAGCAGTACTTC.

V gene TRBV6-5 combines with J gene TRBJ1-2, with D tentatively TRBD1 (5 bases). Between the trimmed V and J ends, which lost 6 bases and 0 bases, there was a span of 8 bases. The length of the CDR3 is 13 residues. The germline gives CDR1 MNHEY, CDR2 SVGAGI. The CDR3 bases are TGTGCCAGCAGGCGGGACCCTAACTATGGCTACACCTTC. This translates into CASRRDPNYGYTF.

The chain recombines TRBV6-5 with TRBJ2-7; TRBD1 matches 9 bases. Germline CDR1 is MNHEY and CDR2 is SVGAGI. Trimming cost V 5 bases and J 5 bases; bases outside gene matches: 4. The CDR3 is 13 residues long. The CDR3, as DNA: TGTGCCAGCAGTCTTTACAGGGGGCACGAGCAGTACTTC. Its translation: CASSLYRGHEQYF.

V and J are TRBV21-1 and TRBJ2-2; TRBD1, the table's D call, lacks a check against the DNA. TRBV21-1 is reported as a pseudogene. This CDR3 has 16 amino acids. The CDR3 region is CASSKAWQANTGELFF. The CDR3 nucleotides read TGTGCCAGCAGCAAAGCTTGGCAAGCGAACACCGGGGAGCTGTTTTTT.

The V gene is TRBV18, the J gene TRBJ1-5, with a possible D match to TRBD1 (5 bases). Germline CDR1 and CDR2: KGHSH and LQKENI. V lost 3 bases and J lost 2, with 11 bases in between. There are 15 residues in the CDR3. This CDR3 is CASSPQGGGNQPQHF. The CDR3 DNA is TGTGCCAGCTCACCTCAGGGAGGTGGCAATCAGCCCCAGCATTTT. Drawing the rest from reference TRBV18 and TRBJ1-5, the complete variable domain is NAGVMQNPRHLVRRRGQEARLRCSPMKGHSHVYWYRQLPEEGLKFMVYLQKENIIDESGMPKERFSAEFPKEGPSILRIQQVVRGDSAAYFCASSPQGGGNQPQHFGDGTRLSIL.

The genes are TRBV28 and TRBJ2-5; 10 nucleotides line up with TRBD2. Trimming at V came to 9 bases and at J to 7 bases, leaving 5 bases not matched to a gene. CDR1 and CDR2 (germline): MDHEN, SYDVKM. This CDR3 spans 12 amino acids. CDR3 in DNA: TGTGCCAGTAGCGGGGGGTTACGGACCCAGTACTTC. Its translation is CASSGGLRTQYF. The whole variable domain, filled in from reference TRBV28 and TRBJ2-5, reads DVKVTQSSRYLVKRTGEKVFLECVQDMDHENMFWYRQDPGLGLRLIYFSYDVKMKEKGDIPEGYSVSREKKERFSLILESASTNQTSMYLCASSGGLRTQYFGPGTRLLVL.

The chain couples TRBV6-5 to TRBJ2-3, with 7 nucleotides matching TRBD2. CDR1 is MNHEY, CDR2 SVGAGI, per germline. The CDR3 length is 15 residues. V was clipped by 8 bases and J by 0 bases; unmatched bases: 8. CDR3 loop: CASGPSGTSTDTQYF. In DNA form, the CDR3 reads TGTGCCAGCGGGCCTAGCGGTACTAGCACAGATACGCAGTATTTT.

The rearrangement uses TRBV10-1 and TRBJ1-6; D possibly corresponds to TRBD1 (6 bases). Trimming removed 2 bases at V and 0 bases at J, with 29 bases between. The germline V gene has CDR1 WNHNN and CDR2 SYGVQD (reference sequence). There are 23 residues in the CDR3. The CDR3 DNA follows: TGCGCCAGCAGTGAGGGCTCTAGGGGGGGCCGCCCGTTTTCGAGCTCCTATAATTCACCCCTCCACTTT. It translates to CASSEGSRGGRPFSSSYNSPLHF.

DNA for the CDR3: TGTGCCAGCAGACGAACGACAGCTTACGAGCAGTACTTC. Amino acid sequence: CASRRTTAYEQYF. J is TRBJ2-7 and V is TRBV6-1; tentative D call: TRBD1 (5 bases). Germline V gives CDR1 MNHNS, CDR2 SASEGT. Between the trimmed V and J ends, which lost 6 bases and 4 bases, there was a span of 13 bases. The CDR3 runs 13 residues.